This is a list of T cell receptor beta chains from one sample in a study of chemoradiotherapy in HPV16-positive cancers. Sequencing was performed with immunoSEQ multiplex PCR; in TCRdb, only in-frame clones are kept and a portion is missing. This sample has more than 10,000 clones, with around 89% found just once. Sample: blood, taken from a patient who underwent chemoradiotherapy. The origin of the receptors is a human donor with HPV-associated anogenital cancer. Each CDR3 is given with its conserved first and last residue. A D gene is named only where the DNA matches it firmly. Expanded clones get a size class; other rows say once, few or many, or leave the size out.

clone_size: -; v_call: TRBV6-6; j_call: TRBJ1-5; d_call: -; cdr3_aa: CASSLPPGSNQPQHF; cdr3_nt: TGTGCCAGCAGTCTTCCCCCAGGTAGCAATCAGCCCCAGCATTTT
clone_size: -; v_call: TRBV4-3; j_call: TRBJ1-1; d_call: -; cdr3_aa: CASSQDSRSDTEAFF; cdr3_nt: TGCGCCAGCAGCCAAGATTCCCGGAGCGACACTGAAGCTTTCTTT
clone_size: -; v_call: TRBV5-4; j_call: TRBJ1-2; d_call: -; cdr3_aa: CASSLGQLEGGYTF; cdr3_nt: TGTGCCAGCAGCTTGGGACAGCTCGAGGGAGGCTACACCTTC
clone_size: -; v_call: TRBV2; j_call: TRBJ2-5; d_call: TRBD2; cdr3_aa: CASSGIAGDETQYF; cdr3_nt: TGTGCCAGCAGTGGCATAGCGGGGGATGAGACCCAGTACTTC
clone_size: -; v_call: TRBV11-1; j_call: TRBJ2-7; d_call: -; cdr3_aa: CASSLFGDSYEQYF; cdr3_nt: TGTGCCAGCAGCTTATTTGGGGACTCCTACGAGCAGTACTTC
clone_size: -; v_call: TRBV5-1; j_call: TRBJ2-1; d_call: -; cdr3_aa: CASSKGPGVYNEQFF; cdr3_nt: TGCGCCAGCAGTAAGGGGCCAGGGGTATACAATGAGCAGTTCTTC
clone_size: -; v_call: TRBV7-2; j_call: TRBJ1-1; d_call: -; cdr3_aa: CASSLGIKPEAFF; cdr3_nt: TGTGCCAGCAGCTTAGGGATAAAGCCTGAAGCTTTCTTT
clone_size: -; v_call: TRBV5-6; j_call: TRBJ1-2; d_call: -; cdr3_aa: CASSLLRSLNNYGYTF; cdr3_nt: TGTGCCAGCAGCTTGCTTAGAAGTCTGAATAACTATGGCTACACCTTC
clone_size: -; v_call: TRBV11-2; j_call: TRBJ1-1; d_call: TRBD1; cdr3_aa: CASSLAIGGFEAFF; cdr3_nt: TGTGCCAGCAGCTTGGCTATAGGGGGCTTTGAAGCTTTCTTT
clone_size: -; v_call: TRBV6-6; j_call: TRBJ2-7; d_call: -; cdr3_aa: CASSQGGSGYEQYF; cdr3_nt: TGTGCCAGCTCCCAGGGCGGTTCGGGCTACGAGCAGTACTTC
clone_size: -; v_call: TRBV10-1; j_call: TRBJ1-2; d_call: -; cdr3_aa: CASSEDRTDPNYTF; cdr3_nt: TGCGCCAGCAGTGAGGATAGGACGGACCCGAACTACACCTTC
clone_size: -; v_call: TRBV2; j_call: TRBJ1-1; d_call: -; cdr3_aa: CASREERGQNTEAFF; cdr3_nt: TGTGCCAGCAGGGAGGAACGGGGCCAAAACACTGAAGCTTTCTTT
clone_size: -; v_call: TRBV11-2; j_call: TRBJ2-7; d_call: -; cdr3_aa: CASSLRQGYEQYF; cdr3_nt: TGTGCCAGCAGCTTACGGCAGGGCTACGAGCAGTACTTC
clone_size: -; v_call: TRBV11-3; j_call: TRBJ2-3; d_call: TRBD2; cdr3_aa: CASSLVFTGTSSDTQYF; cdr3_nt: TGTGCCAGCAGCTTAGTATTCACCGGGACTAGCAGCGATACGCAGTATTTT
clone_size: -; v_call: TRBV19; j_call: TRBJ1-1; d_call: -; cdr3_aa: CASSIGTEAFF; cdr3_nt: TGTGCCAGTAGTATCGGGACTGAAGCTTTCTTT
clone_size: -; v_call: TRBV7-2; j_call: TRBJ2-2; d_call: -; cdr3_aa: CASSAGQYTGELFF; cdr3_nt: TGTGCCAGCAGCGCCGGACAGTACACCGGGGAGCTGTTTTTT
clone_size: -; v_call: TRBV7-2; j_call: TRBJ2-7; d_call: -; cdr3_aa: CASSPDLTGEQYF; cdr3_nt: TGTGCCAGCAGCCCAGACTTAACCGGGGAGCAGTACTTC
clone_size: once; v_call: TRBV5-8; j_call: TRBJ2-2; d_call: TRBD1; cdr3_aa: CASRPTYRGWTGELFF; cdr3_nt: TGTGCCAGCAGACCAACTTACAGGGGTTGGACCGGGGAGCTGTTTTTT
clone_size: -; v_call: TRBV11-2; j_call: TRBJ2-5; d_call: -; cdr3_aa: CASSLPYETQYF; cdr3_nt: TGTGCCAGCAGCTTGCCCTACGAGACCCAGTACTTC
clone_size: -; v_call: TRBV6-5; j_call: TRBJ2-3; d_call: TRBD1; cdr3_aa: CASSLRDRRADTQYF; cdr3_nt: TGTGCCAGCAGCCTCCGGGACAGGAGGGCCGATACGCAGTATTTT
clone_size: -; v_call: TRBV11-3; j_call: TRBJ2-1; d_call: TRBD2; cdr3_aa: CASSPYGGGYNEQFF; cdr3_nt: TGTGCCAGCAGCCCCTATGGCGGGGGTTACAATGAGCAGTTCTTC
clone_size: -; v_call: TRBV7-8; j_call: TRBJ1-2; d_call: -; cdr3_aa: CASSLAPPASYGYTF; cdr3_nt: TGTGCCAGCAGCTTAGCTCCTCCAGCAAGCTATGGCTACACCTTC
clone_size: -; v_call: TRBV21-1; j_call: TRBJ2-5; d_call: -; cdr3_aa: CASSKGPFGRMLKTQYF; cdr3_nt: TGTGCCAGCAGCAAAGGCCCCTTTGGGAGGATGTTGAAGACCCAGTACTTC
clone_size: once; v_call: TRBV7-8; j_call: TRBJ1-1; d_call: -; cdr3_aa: CASSPRTDLNTEAFF; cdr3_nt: TGTGCCAGCAGCCCAAGGACAGATTTGAACACTGAAGCTTTCTTT
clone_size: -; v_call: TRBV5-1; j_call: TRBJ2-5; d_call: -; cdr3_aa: CASSLGEAGETQYF; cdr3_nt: TGCGCCAGCAGCTTGGGGGAGGCTGGAGAGACCCAGTACTTC
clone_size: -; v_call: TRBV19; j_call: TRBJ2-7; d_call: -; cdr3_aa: CASSMVSAVDEQYF; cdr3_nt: TGTGCCAGTAGTATGGTATCGGCGGTTGACGAGCAGTACTTC
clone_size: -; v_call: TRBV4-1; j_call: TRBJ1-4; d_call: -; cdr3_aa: CASSQDWDARGREKLFF; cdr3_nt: TGCGCCAGCAGCCAAGATTGGGACGCCCGAGGACGTGAAAAACTGTTTTTT